The rows below give T cell receptor beta chains drawn from one sample of a study of blood T cell repertoires in COVID-19. TCRdb's table, derived via immunoSEQ multiplex PCR, lists solely in-frame clones and lacks some. In the table there are approximately 280,000 clones, 70% to 85% of which are singletons. What was sequenced was peripheral blood. All receptors come from a human donor with COVID-19, enrolled during active disease. The donor label of this sample is uncertain. Each CDR3 is given without its conserved first and last residue. For some rows the clone size is stated as once, few or many, or as a class when expanded; others skip it.

v_gene: TRBV7-9
abundance: -
CDR3aa: ASRTGYTEAF

v_gene: TRBV9
abundance: -
CDR3aa: ASSRTGQNEKLF

v_gene: TRBV5-4
abundance: -
CDR3aa: ASSSSTGGYEQY

v_gene: TRBV30
abundance: -
CDR3aa: AWATRGDSEQY

v_gene: TRBV2
abundance: -
CDR3aa: ASSEALPGQGRPEAF

v_gene: TRBV15
abundance: -
CDR3aa: ATSRDGGGGETQY

v_gene: TRBV7-3
abundance: once
CDR3aa: ASSPQGSLTGELF

v_gene: TRBV5-1
abundance: -
CDR3aa: ASSLGLRDNEQF

v_gene: TRBV7-8
abundance: -
CDR3aa: ASSSGTDTGPRY

v_gene: TRBV4-1
abundance: -
CDR3aa: ASSRGLAGVYEQY

v_gene: TRBV7-2
abundance: few
CDR3aa: ASSLGEGSPLH